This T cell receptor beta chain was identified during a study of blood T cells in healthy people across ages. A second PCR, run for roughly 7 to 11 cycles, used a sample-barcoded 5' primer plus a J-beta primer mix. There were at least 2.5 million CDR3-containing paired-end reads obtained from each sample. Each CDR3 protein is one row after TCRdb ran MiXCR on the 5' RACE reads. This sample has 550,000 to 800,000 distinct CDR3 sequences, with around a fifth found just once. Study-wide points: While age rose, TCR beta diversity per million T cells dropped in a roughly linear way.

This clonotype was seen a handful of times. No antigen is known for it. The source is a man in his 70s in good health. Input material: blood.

The CDR3 DNA sequence: TGTGCCAGCAGTGCCCGGGGGAGCTCCTACAATGAGCAGTTCTTC. Encoded protein: CASSARGSSYNEQFF. The chain recombines TRBV25-1 with TRBJ2-1, with D perhaps matching TRBD2 (6 bases). V dropped 4 bases and J dropped 0 bases, with 10 bases sitting between them. The CDR3 spans 15 residues. Germline V gene sequence: CDR1 MGHDK, CDR2 SYGVNS. The full variable domain, in which reference TRBV25-1 and TRBJ2-1 provide the parts outside the CDR3, is EADIYQTPRYLVIGTGKKITLECSQTMGHDKMYWYQQDPGMELHLIHYSYGVNSTEKGDLSSESTVSRIRTEHFPLTLESARPSHTSQYLCASSARGSSYNEQFFGPGTRLTVL.